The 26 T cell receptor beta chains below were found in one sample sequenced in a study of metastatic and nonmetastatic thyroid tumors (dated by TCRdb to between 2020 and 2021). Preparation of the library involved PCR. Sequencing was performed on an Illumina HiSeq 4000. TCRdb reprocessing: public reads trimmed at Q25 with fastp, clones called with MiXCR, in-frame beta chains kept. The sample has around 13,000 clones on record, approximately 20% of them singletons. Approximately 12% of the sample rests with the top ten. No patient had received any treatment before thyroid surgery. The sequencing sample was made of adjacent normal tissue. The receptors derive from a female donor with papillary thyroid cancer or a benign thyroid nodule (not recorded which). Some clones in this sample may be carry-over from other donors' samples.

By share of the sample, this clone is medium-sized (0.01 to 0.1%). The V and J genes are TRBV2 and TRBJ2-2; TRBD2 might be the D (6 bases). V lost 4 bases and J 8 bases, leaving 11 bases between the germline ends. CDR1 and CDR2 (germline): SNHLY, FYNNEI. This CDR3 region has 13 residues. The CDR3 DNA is TGTGCCAGCAGTGGCTCGCGGGAAGGGGAGCTGTTTTTT. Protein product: CASSGSREGELFF.

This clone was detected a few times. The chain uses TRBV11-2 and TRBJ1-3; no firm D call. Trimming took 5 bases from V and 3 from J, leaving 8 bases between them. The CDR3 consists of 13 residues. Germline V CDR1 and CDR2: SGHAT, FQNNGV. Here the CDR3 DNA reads TGTGCCAGCAGCCGGACGGATGGAAACACCATATATTTT. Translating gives CASSRTDGNTIYF.

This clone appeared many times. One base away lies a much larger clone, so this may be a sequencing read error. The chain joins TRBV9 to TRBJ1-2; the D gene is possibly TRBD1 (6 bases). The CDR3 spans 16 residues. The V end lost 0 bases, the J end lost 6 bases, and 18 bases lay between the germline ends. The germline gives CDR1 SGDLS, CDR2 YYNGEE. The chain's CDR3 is CASSVGQDSAINGYTF. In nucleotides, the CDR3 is TGTGCCAGCAGCGTAGGTCAGGACAGCGCTATCAATGGCTACACCTTC.

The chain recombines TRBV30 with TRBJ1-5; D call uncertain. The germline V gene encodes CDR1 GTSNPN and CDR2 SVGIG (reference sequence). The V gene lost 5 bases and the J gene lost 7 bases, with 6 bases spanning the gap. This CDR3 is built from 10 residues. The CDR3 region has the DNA TGTGCCTGGTGGAGCCAGCCCCAGCATTTT. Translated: CAWWSQPQHF.

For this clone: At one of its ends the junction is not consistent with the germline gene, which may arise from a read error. In nucleotides, the CDR3 is TGTGCCAGGAGTAATATGCCCGGGGCCTACGAGCGGTACTTC. Its protein product is CARSNMPGAYERYF. The chain links TRBV28 to TRBJ2-7; D may be TRBD1 or TRBD2 (5 bases each). This CDR3 spans 14 amino acids. The V gene's germline CDR1 is MDHEN and CDR2 SYDVKM.

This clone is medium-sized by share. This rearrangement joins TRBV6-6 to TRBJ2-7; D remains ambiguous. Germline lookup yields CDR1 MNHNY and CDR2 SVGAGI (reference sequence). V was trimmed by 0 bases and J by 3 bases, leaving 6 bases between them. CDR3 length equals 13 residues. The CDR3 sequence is CASSYSIGYEQYF. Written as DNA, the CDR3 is TGTGCCAGCAGTTACTCGATAGGCTACGAGCAGTACTTC.

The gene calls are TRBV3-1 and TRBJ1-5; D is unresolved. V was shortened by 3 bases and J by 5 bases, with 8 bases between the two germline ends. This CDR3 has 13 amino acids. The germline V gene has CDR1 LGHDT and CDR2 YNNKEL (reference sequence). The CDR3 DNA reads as TGTGCCAGCAGCCAGGCCCCGTATCAGCCCCAGCATTTT. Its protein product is CASSQAPYQPQHF.

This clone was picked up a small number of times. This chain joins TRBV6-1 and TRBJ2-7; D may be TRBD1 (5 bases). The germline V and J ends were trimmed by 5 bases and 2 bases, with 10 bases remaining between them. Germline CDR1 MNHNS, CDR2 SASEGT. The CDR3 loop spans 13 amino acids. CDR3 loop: CASSTGRAYEQYF. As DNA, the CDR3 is TGTGCCAGCAGTACAGGCAGAGCCTACGAGCAGTACTTC.

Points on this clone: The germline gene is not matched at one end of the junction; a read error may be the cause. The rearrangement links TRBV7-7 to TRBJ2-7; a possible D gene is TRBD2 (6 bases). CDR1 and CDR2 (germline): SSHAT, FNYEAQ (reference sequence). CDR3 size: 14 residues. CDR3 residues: CASSLSGTEGEQYF. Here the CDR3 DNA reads TGTGCTAGCAGCCTATCCGGGACTGAGGGCGAGCAGTACTTC.

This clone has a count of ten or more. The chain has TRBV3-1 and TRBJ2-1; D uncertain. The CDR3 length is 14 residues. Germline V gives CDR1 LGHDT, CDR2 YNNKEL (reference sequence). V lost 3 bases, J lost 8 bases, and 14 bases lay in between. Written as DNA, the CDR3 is TGTGCCAGCAGCCACCGGACGAGTAGGGATGAGCAGTTCTTC. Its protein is CASSHRTSRDEQFF.

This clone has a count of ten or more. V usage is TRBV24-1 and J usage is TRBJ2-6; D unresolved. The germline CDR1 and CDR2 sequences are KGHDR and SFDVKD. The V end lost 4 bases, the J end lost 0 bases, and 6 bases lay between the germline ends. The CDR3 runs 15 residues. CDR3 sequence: CATSDPPSGANVLTF. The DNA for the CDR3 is TGTGCCACCAGTGACCCCCCCTCTGGGGCCAACGTCCTGACTTTC.

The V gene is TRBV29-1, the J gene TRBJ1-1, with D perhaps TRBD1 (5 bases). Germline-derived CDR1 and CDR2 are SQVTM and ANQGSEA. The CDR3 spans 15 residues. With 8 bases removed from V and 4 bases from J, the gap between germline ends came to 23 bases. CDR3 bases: TGCAGCATACGACAACTGTGGGGGACGAGCACTGAAGCTTTCTTT. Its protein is CSIRQLWGTSTEAFF.

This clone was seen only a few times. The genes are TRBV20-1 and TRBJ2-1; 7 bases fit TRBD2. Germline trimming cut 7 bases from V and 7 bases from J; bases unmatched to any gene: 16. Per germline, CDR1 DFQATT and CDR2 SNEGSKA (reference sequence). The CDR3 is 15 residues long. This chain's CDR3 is CSVPRLRTRTNEQFF. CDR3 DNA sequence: TGCAGTGTTCCACGCCTGCGGACTAGGACAAATGAGCAGTTCTTC.

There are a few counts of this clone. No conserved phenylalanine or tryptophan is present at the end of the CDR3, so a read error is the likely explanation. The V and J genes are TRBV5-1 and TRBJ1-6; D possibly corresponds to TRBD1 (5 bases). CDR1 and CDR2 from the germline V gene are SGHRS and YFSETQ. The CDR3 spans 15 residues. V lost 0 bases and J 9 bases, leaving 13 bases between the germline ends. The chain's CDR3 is CASSLAGGDASPLHS. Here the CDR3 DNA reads TGCGCCAGCAGCTTGGCCGGAGGGGACGCTTCACCCCTCCACTCT.

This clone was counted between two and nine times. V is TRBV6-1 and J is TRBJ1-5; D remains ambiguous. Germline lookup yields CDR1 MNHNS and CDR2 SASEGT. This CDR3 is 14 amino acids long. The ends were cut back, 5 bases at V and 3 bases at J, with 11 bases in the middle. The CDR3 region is CASSLDRSNQPQHF. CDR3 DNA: TGTGCCAGCAGTCTTGACCGATCCAATCAGCCCCAGCATTTT.

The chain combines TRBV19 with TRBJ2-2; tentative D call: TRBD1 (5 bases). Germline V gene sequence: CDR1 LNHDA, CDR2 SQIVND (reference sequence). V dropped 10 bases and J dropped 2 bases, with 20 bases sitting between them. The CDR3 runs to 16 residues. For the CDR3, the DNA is TGTGCCATCCATAAGTCCAGGGTCCCCAACACCGGGGAGCTGTTTTTT. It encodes CAIHKSRVPNTGELFF.

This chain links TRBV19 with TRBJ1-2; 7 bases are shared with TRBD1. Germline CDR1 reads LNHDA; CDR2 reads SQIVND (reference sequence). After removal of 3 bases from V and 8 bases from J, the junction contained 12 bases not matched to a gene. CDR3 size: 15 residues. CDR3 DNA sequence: TGTGCCAGTAGTATGGCCTTAACAGGGGATTGGGGCTACACCTTC. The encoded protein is CASSMALTGDWGYTF.

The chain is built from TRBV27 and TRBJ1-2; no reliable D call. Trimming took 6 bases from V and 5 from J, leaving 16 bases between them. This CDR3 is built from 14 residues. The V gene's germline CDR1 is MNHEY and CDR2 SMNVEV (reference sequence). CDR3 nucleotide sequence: TGTGCCAGCAGCCCTGGGCCGATAAAATATGGCTACACCTTC. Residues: CASSPGPIKYGYTF.

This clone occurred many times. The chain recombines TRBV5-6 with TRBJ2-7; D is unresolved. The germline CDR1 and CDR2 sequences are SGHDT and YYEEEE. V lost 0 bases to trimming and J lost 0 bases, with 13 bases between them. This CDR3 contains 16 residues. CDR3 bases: TGTGCCAGCAGCTTGGGGAGACACCAGAGCTCCTACGAGCAGTACTTC. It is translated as CASSLGRHQSSYEQYF.

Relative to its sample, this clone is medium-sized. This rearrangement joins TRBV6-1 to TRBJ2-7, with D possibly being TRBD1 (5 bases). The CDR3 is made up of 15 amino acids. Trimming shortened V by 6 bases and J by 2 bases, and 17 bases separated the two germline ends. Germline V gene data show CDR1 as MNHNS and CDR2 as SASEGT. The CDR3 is CASSQGFGSTYEQYF. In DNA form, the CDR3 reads TGTGCCAGCAGCCAGGGATTCGGCAGTACCTACGAGCAGTACTTC.

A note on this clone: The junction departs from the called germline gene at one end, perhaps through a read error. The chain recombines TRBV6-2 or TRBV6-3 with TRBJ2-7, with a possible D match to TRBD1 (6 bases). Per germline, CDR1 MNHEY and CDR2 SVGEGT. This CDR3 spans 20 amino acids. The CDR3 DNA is TGTGCCAGCAAGGACCCGGTGGGGGCCCGTCAGAAAGGCTACTCCTACGAGCAGTGCTTC. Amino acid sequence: CASKDPVGARQKGYSYEQCF.

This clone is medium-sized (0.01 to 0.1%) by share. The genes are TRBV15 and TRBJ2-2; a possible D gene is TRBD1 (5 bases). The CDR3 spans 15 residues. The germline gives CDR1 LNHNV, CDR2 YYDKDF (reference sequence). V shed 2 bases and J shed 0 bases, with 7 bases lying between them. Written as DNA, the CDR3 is TGTGCCACCAGCAGACAGACAGCGAACACCGGGGAGCTGTTTTTT. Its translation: CATSRQTANTGELFF. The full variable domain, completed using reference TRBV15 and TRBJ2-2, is DAMVIQNPRYQVTQFGKPVTLSCSQTLNHNVMYWYQQKSSQAPKLLFHYYDKDFNNEADTPDNFQSRRPNTSFCFLDIRSPGLGDTAMYLCATSRQTANTGELFFGEGSRLTVL.

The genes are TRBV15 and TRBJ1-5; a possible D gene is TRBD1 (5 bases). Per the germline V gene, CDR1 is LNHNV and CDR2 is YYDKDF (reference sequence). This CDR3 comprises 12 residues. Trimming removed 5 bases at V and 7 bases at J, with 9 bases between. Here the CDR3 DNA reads TGTGCCACCAGCCCCGGGGACCAGCCCCAGCATTTT. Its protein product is CATSPGDQPQHF.

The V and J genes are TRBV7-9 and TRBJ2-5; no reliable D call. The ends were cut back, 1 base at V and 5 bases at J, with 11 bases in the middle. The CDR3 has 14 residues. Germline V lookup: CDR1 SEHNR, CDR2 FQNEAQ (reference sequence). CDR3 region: CASSLVRFHETQYF. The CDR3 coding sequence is TGTGCCAGCAGCTTAGTTAGGTTCCACGAGACCCAGTACTTC.

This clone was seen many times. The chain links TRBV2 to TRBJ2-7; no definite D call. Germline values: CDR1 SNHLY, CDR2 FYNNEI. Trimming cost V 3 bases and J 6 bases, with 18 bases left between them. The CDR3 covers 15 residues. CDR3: CASSDGRVLPGEQYF. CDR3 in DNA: TGTGCCAGCAGTGACGGAAGGGTCCTCCCGGGCGAGCAGTACTTC.

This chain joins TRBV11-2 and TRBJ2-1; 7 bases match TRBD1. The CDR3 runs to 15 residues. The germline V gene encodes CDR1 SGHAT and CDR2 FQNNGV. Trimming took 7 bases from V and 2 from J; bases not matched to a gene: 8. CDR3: CASIKSQGAYNEQFF. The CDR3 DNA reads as TGTGCCAGCATCAAAAGCCAGGGGGCCTACAATGAGCAGTTCTTC.